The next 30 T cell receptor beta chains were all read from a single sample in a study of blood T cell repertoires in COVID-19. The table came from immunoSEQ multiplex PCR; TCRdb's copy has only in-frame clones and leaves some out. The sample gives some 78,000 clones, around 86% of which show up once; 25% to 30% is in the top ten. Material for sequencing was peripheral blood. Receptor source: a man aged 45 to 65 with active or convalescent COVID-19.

Written as DNA, the CDR3 is TGCGCCAGCAGCCAAGATGGGACAGGGGGCTACGAGCAGTACTTC. Its protein is CASSQDGTGGYEQYF. The V and J genes are TRBV4-1 and TRBJ2-7; TRBD1 agrees at 11 bases. V shed 0 bases and J 3 bases; nucleotides not matched to a gene: 1. Per the germline V gene, CDR1 is MGHRA and CDR2 is YSYEKL. The CDR3 has 15 amino acids.

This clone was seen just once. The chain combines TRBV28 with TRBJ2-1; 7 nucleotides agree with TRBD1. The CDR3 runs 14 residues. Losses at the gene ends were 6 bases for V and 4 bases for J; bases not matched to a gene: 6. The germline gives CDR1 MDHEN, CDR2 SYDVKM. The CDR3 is CASRETGSYNEQFF. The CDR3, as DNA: TGTGCCAGCAGGGAGACAGGGAGTTACAATGAGCAGTTCTTC.

The CDR3 here is CASSLTDSYEQYF. Here the CDR3 DNA reads TGTGCCAGCAGTTTGACTGACAGCTACGAGCAGTACTTC. The chain is built from TRBV27 and TRBJ2-7; weak D call: TRBD1 (5 bases). CDR1 and CDR2 from the germline V gene are MNHEY and SMNVEV (reference sequence). The CDR3 is 13 residues long. Trimming removed 3 bases at V and 3 bases at J, with 9 bases between.

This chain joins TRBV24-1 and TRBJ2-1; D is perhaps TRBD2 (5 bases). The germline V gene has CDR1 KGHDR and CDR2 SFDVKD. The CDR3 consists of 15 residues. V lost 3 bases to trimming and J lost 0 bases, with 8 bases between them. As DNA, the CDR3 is TGTGCCACCAGTGATACGGGGTACTCCTACAATGAGCAGTTCTTC. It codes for CATSDTGYSYNEQFF.

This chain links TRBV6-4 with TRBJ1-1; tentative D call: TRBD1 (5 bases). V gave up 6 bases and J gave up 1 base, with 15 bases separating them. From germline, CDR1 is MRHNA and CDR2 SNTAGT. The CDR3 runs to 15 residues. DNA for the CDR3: TGTGCCAGCAGGGATCAGGGAGGGGAGAACACTGAAGCTTTCTTT. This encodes CASRDQGGENTEAFF.

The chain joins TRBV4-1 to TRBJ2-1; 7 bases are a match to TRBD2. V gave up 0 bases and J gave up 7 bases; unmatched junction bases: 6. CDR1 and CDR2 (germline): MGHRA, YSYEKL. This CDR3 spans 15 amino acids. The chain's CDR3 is CASSQDWGGPNEQFF. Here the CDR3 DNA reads TGCGCCAGCAGCCAAGATTGGGGAGGGCCTAATGAGCAGTTCTTC.

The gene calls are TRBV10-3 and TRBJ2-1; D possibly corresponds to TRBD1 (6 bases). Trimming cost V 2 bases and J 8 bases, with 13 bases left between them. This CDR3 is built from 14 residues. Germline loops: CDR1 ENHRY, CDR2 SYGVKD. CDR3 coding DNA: TGTGCCATCAGTGAGGGTTACAGGGTGGATGAGCAGTTCTTC. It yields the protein CAISEGYRVDEQFF.

The CDR3 nucleotides read TGTGCCAGTAGTATATCCGCAGGGGGCGCCGTGAATGGCTACACCTTC. Translating it yields CASSISAGGAVNGYTF. This rearrangement joins TRBV19 to TRBJ1-2; 8 positions match TRBD1. The junction had 11 bases not matched to a gene; V was cut back by 2 bases and J by 6 bases. The CDR3 contains 16 residues. Germline-derived CDR1 and CDR2 are LNHDA and SQIVND (reference sequence).

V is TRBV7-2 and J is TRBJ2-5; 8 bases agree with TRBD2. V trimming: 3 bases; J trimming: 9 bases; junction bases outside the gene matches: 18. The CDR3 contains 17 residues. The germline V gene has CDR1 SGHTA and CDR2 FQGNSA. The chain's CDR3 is CASSFQSGLGRKVSQYF. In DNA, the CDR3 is TGTGCCAGCAGCTTCCAGTCGGGACTAGGGAGGAAAGTGTCCCAGTACTTC.

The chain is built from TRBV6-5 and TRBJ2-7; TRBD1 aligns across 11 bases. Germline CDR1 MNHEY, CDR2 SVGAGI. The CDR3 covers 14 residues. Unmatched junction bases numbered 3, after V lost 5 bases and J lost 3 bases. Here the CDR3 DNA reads TGTGCCAGCAGTCGGGACAGGGGGGGCTACGAGCAGTACTTC. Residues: CASSRDRGGYEQYF.

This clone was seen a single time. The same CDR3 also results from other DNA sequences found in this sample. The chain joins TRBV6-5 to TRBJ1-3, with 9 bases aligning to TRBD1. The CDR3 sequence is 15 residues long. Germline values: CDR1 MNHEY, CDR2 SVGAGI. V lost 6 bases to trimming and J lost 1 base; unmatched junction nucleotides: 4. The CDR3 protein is CASSRTGDSGNTIYF. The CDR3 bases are TGTGCCAGCAGCCGGACAGGGGATTCTGGAAACACCATATATTTT.

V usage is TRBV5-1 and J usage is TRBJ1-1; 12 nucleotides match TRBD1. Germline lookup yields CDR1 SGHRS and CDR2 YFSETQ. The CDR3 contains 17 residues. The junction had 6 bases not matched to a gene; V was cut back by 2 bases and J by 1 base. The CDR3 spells CASSFGDRGPTNTEAFF. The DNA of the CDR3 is TGCGCCAGCAGCTTCGGGGACAGGGGGCCCACGAACACTGAAGCTTTCTTT.

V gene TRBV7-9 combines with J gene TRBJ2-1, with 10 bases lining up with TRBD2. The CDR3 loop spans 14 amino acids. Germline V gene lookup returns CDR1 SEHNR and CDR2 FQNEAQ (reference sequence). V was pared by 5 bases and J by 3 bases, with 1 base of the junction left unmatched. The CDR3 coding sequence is TGTGCCAGCAGCCCTAGCGGGAGCTACAATGAGCAGTTCTTC. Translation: CASSPSGSYNEQFF.

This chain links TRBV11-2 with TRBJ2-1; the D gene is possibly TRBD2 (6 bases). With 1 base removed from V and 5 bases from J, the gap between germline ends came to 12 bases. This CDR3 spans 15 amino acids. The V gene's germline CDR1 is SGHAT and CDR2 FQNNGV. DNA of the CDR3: TGTGCCAGCAGCTTAGGGCGGGGCCGCCACAATGAGCAGTTCTTC. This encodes CASSLGRGRHNEQFF.

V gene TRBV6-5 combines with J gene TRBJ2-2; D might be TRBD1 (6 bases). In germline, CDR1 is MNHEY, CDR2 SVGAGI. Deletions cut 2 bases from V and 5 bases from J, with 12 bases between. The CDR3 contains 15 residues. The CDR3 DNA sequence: TGTGCCAGCAGTTACGCAGGGGCGCGAACCGGGGAGCTGTTTTTT. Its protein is CASSYAGARTGELFF.

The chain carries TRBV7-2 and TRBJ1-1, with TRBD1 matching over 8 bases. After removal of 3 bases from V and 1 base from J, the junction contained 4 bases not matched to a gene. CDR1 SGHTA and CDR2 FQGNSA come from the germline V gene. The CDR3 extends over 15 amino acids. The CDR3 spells CASSFRDRRNTEAFF. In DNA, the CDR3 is TGTGCCAGCAGCTTCCGGGACAGGAGGAACACTGAAGCTTTCTTT. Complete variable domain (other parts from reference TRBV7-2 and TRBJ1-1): GAGVSQSPSNKVTEKGKDVELRCDPISGHTALYWYRQSLGQGLEFLIYFQGNSAPDKSGLPSDRFSAERTGGSVSTLTIQRTQQEDSAVYLCASSFRDRRNTEAFFGQGTRLTVV.

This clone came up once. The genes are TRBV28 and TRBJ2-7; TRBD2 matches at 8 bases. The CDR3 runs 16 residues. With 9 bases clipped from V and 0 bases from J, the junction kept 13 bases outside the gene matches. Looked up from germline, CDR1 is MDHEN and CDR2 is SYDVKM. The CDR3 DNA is TGTGCCAGTGCCCAGTCCGGGACTAGACTCTCCTACGAGCAGTACTTC. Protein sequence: CASAQSGTRLSYEQYF.

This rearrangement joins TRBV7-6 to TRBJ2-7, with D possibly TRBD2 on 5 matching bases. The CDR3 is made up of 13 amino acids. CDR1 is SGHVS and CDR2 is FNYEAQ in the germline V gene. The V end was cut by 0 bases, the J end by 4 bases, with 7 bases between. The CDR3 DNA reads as TGTGCCAGCAGCTTAGCGGGAGAATACGAGCAGTACTTC. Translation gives CASSLAGEYEQYF. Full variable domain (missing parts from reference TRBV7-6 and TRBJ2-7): GAGVSQSPRYKVTKRGQDVALRCDPISGHVSLYWYRQALGQGPEFLTYFNYEAQQDKSGLPNDRFSAERPEGSISTLTIQRTEQRDSAMYRCASSLAGEYEQYFGPGTRLTVT.

The CDR3 sequence: CASREGQNQPQHF. As DNA, the CDR3 is TGTGCCAGCAGAGAGGGACAGAATCAGCCCCAGCATTTT. The chain is built from TRBV6-5 and TRBJ1-5; TRBD1 agrees at 7 bases. The CDR3 extends over 13 amino acids. V gave up 6 bases and J gave up 4 bases; unmatched junction bases: 3. Germline V gives CDR1 MNHEY, CDR2 SVGAGI.

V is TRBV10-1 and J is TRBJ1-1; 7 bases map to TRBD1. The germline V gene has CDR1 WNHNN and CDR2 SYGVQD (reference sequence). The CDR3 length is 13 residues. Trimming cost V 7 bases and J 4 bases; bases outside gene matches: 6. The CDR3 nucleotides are TGCGCCAGCAAGGACAGGAGGGGCACTGAAGCTTTCTTT. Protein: CASKDRRGTEAFF.

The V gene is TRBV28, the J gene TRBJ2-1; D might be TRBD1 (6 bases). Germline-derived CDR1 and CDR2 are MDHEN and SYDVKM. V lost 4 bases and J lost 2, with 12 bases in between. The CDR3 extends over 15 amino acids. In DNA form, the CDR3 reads TGTGCCAGCAGTTCACACAGGGAACCCTACAATGAGCAGTTCTTC. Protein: CASSSHREPYNEQFF.

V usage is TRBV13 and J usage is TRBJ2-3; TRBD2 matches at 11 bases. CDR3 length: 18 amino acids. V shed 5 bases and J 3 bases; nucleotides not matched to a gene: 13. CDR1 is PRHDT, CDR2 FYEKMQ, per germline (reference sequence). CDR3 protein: CASSLRVAGGPWTDTQYF. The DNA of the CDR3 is TGTGCCAGCAGCCTTCGGGTAGCGGGGGGGCCTTGGACAGATACGCAGTATTTT.

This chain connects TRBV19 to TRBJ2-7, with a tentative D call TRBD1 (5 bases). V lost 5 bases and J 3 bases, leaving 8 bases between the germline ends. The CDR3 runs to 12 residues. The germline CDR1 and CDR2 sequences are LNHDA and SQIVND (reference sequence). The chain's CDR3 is CASSQGFYEQYF. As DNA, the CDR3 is TGTGCCAGTAGTCAGGGCTTCTACGAGCAGTACTTC.

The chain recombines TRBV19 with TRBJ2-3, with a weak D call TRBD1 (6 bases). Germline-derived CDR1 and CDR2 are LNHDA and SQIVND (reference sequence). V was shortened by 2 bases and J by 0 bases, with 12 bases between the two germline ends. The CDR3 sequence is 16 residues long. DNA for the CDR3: TGTGCCAGTAGTATATCAGGGGAATATAGCACAGATACGCAGTATTTT. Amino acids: CASSISGEYSTDTQYF.

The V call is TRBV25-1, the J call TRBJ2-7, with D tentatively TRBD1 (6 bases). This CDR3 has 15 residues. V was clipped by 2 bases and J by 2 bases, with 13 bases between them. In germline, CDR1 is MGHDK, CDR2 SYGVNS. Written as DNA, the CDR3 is TGTGCCAGCAGTGAAACGACAGGAAGCACCTACGAGCAGTACTTC. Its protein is CASSETTGSTYEQYF.

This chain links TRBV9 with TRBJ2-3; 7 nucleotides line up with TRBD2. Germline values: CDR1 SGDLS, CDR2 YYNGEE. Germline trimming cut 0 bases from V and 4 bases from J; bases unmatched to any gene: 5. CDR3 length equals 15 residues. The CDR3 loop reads CASSVVERGADTQYF. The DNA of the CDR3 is TGTGCCAGCAGCGTAGTGGAGCGGGGAGCAGATACGCAGTATTTT.

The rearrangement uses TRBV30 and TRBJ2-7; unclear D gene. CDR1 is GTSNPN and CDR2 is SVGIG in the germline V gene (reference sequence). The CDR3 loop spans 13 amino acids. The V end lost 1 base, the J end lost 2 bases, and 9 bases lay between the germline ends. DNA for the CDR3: TGTGCCTGGAGTGCCAGTATGACCTACGAGCAGTACTTC. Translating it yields CAWSASMTYEQYF.

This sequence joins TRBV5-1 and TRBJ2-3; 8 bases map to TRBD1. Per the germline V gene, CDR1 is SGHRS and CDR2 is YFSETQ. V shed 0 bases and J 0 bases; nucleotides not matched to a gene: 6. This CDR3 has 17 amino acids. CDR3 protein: CASSLAKTGASTDTQYF. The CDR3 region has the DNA TGCGCCAGCAGCTTGGCCAAGACAGGGGCTAGCACAGATACGCAGTATTTT.

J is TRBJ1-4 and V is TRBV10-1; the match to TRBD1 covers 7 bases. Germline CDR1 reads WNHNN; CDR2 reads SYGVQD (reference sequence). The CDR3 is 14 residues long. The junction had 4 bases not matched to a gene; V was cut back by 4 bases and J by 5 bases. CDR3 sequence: CASSGTGVNEKLFF. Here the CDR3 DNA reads TGCGCCAGCAGTGGGACAGGCGTAAATGAAAAACTGTTTTTT.

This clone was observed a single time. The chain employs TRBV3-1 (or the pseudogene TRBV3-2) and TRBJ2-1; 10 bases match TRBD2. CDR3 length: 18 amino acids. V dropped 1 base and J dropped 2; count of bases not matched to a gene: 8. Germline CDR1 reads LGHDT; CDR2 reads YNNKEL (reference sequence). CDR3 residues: CASSQGLAGVSPYNEQFF. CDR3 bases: TGTGCCAGCAGCCAAGGGCTAGCGGGGGTCTCACCCTACAATGAGCAGTTCTTC.